This is a list of T cell receptor beta chains from one sample in a study of shared clonotypes between healthy human individuals. Clones were read by immunoSEQ multiplex PCR, and TCRdb kept only the in-frame ones, dropping some. In the table there are over 700,000 clones, roughly 72% of which are singletons. The material sequenced was memory CD4+ T cells sorted from blood. The origin of the receptors is a woman aged 25 to 45 in good health. CDR3s include the opening cysteine and the closing phenylalanine or tryptophan. The order of the fields is D gene, clone size, J gene, V gene, CDR3 protein, CDR3 DNA. D genes are given only for firm matches. A clone size is listed for some rows: how often the clone was seen (once, few, many), or a class if it is expanded.

d_gene: NA
abundance: NA
j_gene: TRBJ1-5
v_gene: TRBV5-4
CDR3aa: CASSLGGLLGQPQHF
CDR3nt: TGTGCCAGCAGCTTGGGGGGATTGCTGGGTCAGCCCCAGCATTTT

d_gene: TRBD2
abundance: NA
j_gene: TRBJ2-1
v_gene: TRBV7-6
CDR3aa: CASSSSGLAVNEQFF
CDR3nt: TGTGCCAGCAGCTCGTCGGGACTAGCGGTCAATGAGCAGTTCTTC

d_gene: NA
abundance: NA
j_gene: TRBJ2-2
v_gene: TRBV11-2
CDR3aa: CASNPRVAARIGELFF
CDR3nt: TGTGCCAGCAACCCCCGGGTGGCGGCGCGAATCGGGGAGCTGTTTTTT

d_gene: NA
abundance: NA
j_gene: TRBJ1-1
v_gene: TRBV7-8
CDR3aa: CASKPTDLNTEAFF
CDR3nt: TGTGCCAGCAAACCGACAGACCTCAACACTGAAGCTTTCTTT

d_gene: NA
abundance: NA
j_gene: TRBJ2-3
v_gene: TRBV27
CDR3aa: CASSPPPVDTQYF
CDR3nt: TGTGCCAGCAGTCCCCCCCCAGTCGATACGCAGTATTTT

d_gene: TRBD2
abundance: few
j_gene: TRBJ2-1
v_gene: TRBV29-1
CDR3aa: CSVNPALAGSYNEQFF
CDR3nt: TGCAGCGTCAACCCCGCCCTAGCGGGGTCATACAATGAGCAGTTCTTC

d_gene: TRBD1
abundance: NA
j_gene: TRBJ2-1
v_gene: TRBV10-2
CDR3aa: CASSESGQGAAGSTYNEQFF
CDR3nt: TGCGCCAGCAGTGAGTCGGGACAGGGGGCAGCGGGGTCCACTTACAATGAGCAGTTCTTC

d_gene: NA
abundance: NA
j_gene: TRBJ1-4
v_gene: TRBV28
CDR3aa: CATHAGLNEKLFF
CDR3nt: TGTGCCACCCACGCCGGACTTAATGAAAAACTGTTTTTT

d_gene: NA
abundance: few
j_gene: TRBJ1-4
v_gene: TRBV9
CDR3aa: CASSVASTGQLFF
CDR3nt: TGTGCCAGCAGCGTAGCTAGTACAGGACAACTGTTTTTT

d_gene: NA
abundance: NA
j_gene: TRBJ2-1
v_gene: TRBV2
CDR3aa: CASSGGEYNEQFF
CDR3nt: TGTGCCAGCAGTGGGGGAGAGTACAATGAGCAGTTCTTC

d_gene: TRBD1
abundance: NA
j_gene: TRBJ1-1
v_gene: TRBV27
CDR3aa: CASSGRQGSGTEAFF
CDR3nt: TGTGCCAGCAGTGGCAGACAGGGGAGTGGCACTGAAGCTTTCTTT

d_gene: NA
abundance: many
j_gene: TRBJ2-1
v_gene: TRBV6-4
CDR3aa: CASSAGVGSYNEQFF
CDR3nt: TGTGCCAGCAGTGCGGGAGTGGGATCCTACAATGAGCAGTTCTTC

d_gene: NA
abundance: NA
j_gene: TRBJ2-5
v_gene: TRBV6-5
CDR3aa: CASTPGFWYQETQYF
CDR3nt: TGTGCCAGCACTCCTGGATTTTGGTACCAAGAGACCCAGTACTTC

d_gene: TRBD1
abundance: NA
j_gene: TRBJ1-2
v_gene: TRBV19
CDR3aa: CASSPTGVYGYTF
CDR3nt: TGTGCCAGTAGCCCGACAGGGGTGTATGGCTACACCTTC

d_gene: NA
abundance: few
j_gene: TRBJ2-7
v_gene: TRBV4-2
CDR3aa: CASSPSSLSNEQYF
CDR3nt: TGTGCCAGCAGCCCGAGTAGCCTCTCGAACGAGCAGTACTTC

d_gene: TRBD1
abundance: NA
j_gene: TRBJ2-1
v_gene: TRBV6-1
CDR3aa: CASSGTGGEKGNEQFF
CDR3nt: TGTGCCAGCAGTGGCACAGGGGGCGAAAAAGGAAATGAGCAGTTCTTC

d_gene: NA
abundance: NA
j_gene: TRBJ2-1
v_gene: TRBV7-9
CDR3aa: CASRDTGGHYNEQFF
CDR3nt: TGTGCCAGCAGAGATACGGGGGGACACTACAATGAGCAGTTCTTC

d_gene: TRBD2
abundance: NA
j_gene: TRBJ2-3
v_gene: TRBV5-4
CDR3aa: CASSLGLAGKTDTQYF
CDR3nt: TGTGCCAGCAGCTTGGGACTAGCGGGAAAGACAGATACGCAGTATTTT

d_gene: TRBD2
abundance: NA
j_gene: TRBJ2-3
v_gene: TRBV2
CDR3aa: CASSGLTSGVDTQYF
CDR3nt: TGTGCCAGCAGTGGGCTGACTAGCGGAGTAGATACGCAGTATTTT

d_gene: TRBD1
abundance: NA
j_gene: TRBJ2-5
v_gene: TRBV29-1
CDR3aa: CSVEGGTGGGETQYF
CDR3nt: TGCAGCGTTGAAGGAGGGACAGGGGGAGGCGAGACCCAGTACTTC

d_gene: NA
abundance: NA
j_gene: TRBJ1-2
v_gene: TRBV5-4
CDR3aa: CASSLPRGEGYGYTF
CDR3nt: TGTGCCAGCAGCTTGCCCCGGGGGGAGGGCTATGGCTACACCTTC

d_gene: TRBD2
abundance: few
j_gene: TRBJ2-1
v_gene: TRBV27
CDR3aa: CASSSPGLAGVGPYNEQFF
CDR3nt: TGTGCCAGCAGCTCCCCGGGACTAGCGGGAGTCGGTCCCTACAATGAGCAGTTCTTC

d_gene: NA
abundance: NA
j_gene: TRBJ2-7
v_gene: TRBV5-1
CDR3aa: CASSDQDVDEQYF
CDR3nt: TGCGCCAGCAGCGATCAAGACGTGGACGAGCAGTACTTC

d_gene: NA
abundance: NA
j_gene: TRBJ1-5
v_gene: TRBV10-3
CDR3aa: CAISDRSGNQPQHF
CDR3nt: TGTGCCATCAGTGACAGGTCTGGCAATCAGCCCCAGCATTTT